Each of the 19 T cell receptor beta chains below was sequenced from the same sample in a study of beta chain features in type 1 diabetes. Sequencing targeted expressed TCRB transcripts, as all isolated RNA had been reverse transcribed. Some clones are missing from TCRdb's copy, which holds only in-frame ones; the method was immunoSEQ multiplex PCR. The table records about 340,000 clones, roughly 8% of them present only once. Input material: central memory CD4+ T cells from blood. Source of these receptors: a woman younger than 35 in good health.

The chain uses TRBV7-9 and TRBJ1-2; 10 bases line up with TRBD1. Per the germline V gene, CDR1 is SEHNR and CDR2 is FQNEAQ (reference sequence). This CDR3 is 14 amino acids long. The ends lost 6 bases at V and 3 bases at J; junction bases unmatched: 4. The CDR3 sequence is CASRAGTGDYGYTF. In DNA form, the CDR3 reads TGTGCCAGCAGGGCCGGGACAGGGGACTATGGCTACACCTTC.

This clone was observed a few times. V gene TRBV10-3 combines with J gene TRBJ2-7; D is perhaps TRBD1 (6 bases). The CDR3 length is 14 residues. Trimming stripped 7 bases from V and 4 bases from J, with 17 bases between. From germline, CDR1 is ENHRY and CDR2 SYGVKD. CDR3 sequence reads: CAITDSERGYEQYF. DNA of the CDR3: TGTGCCATCACGGACAGCGAAAGGGGGTACGAGCAGTACTTC.

This clone has more than one count but fewer than ten. The CDR3 DNA reads as TGTGCCAGCAGTCTAGGGCCTTCCTACGAGCAGTACTTC. It translates to CASSLGPSYEQYF. The chain couples TRBV6-6 to TRBJ2-7; no clear D gene. V was shortened by 5 bases and J by 1 base, with 9 bases between the two germline ends. The germline CDR1 and CDR2 sequences are MNHNY and SVGAGI (reference sequence). The CDR3 runs 13 residues.

The chain carries TRBV9 and TRBJ2-5; possibly TRBD1 for D (5 bases). Trimming removed 0 bases at V and 1 base at J, with 10 bases between. The length of the CDR3 is 15 residues. Per germline, CDR1 SGDLS and CDR2 YYNGEE. The CDR3 spells CASSVDEGVQETQYF. As DNA, the CDR3 is TGTGCCAGCAGCGTAGATGAAGGGGTCCAAGAGACCCAGTACTTC. Full variable domain (rest looked up from reference TRBV9 and TRBJ2-5): DSGVTQTPKHLITATGQRVTLRCSPRSGDLSVYWYQQSLDQGLQFLIQYYNGEERAKGNILERFSAQQFPDLHSELNLSSLELGDSALYFCASSVDEGVQETQYFGPGTRLLVL.

V and J are TRBV27 and TRBJ2-2, with 10 bases aligning to TRBD2. Germline V gives CDR1 MNHEY, CDR2 SMNVEV (reference sequence). With V trimmed by 6 bases and J by 4 bases, 8 bases remained unmatched. The CDR3 is made up of 16 amino acids. CDR3: CASSPKTSGSTGELFF. The CDR3 DNA reads TGTGCCAGCAGCCCCAAGACTAGCGGGTCCACCGGGGAGCTGTTTTTT.

This clone occurred a few times. The same CDR3 also results from other DNA sequences found in this sample. The gene calls are TRBV2 and TRBJ1-1; no firm D call. CDR3 length equals 12 residues. V shed 1 base and J shed 3 bases, with 3 bases lying between them. Germline CDR1 reads SNHLY; CDR2 reads FYNNEI. The CDR3 protein is CASSEGYTEAFF. Written as DNA, the CDR3 is TGTGCCAGCAGTGAAGGGTACACTGAAGCTTTCTTT.

This clone was recorded a few times. This chain connects TRBV2 to TRBJ2-3; a weak D match, TRBD1 (6 bases). CDR3 length: 15 residues. V was trimmed by 5 bases and J by 1 base, leaving 13 bases between them. Per germline, CDR1 SNHLY and CDR2 FYNNEI. The CDR3 nucleotides are TGTGCCAGCAGTCAACAGGGCATAGGCACAGATACGCAGTATTTT. It is translated as CASSQQGIGTDTQYF.

This clone came up a few times. V usage is TRBV19 and J usage is TRBJ2-2; 8 nucleotides align to TRBD2. This CDR3 is 14 amino acids long. Per the germline V gene, CDR1 is LNHDA and CDR2 is SQIVND (reference sequence). The V gene end was trimmed by 7 bases and the J gene end by 6 bases; junction bases not matched to a gene: 7. The CDR3 reads CASMGLGDSGELFF. CDR3 coding DNA: TGTGCCAGTATGGGACTAGGAGACTCCGGGGAGCTGTTTTTT.

This clone came up a few times. This rearrangement joins TRBV7-8 to TRBJ2-4, with 7 bases lining up with TRBD2. Germline assignment: CDR1 SGHVS and CDR2 FQNEAQ. This CDR3 comprises 15 residues. Losses at the gene ends were 1 base for V and 8 bases for J; bases not matched to a gene: 8. The CDR3 DNA reads as TGTGCCAGCAGCTTAGGACAACGGGGGGACCACATTCAGTACTTC. Its protein product is CASSLGQRGDHIQYF.

A remark on this clone: Other DNA sequences in this specimen translate into the identical CDR3. This chain uses TRBV18 with TRBJ2-5, with D tentatively TRBD1 (6 bases). Between the trimmed V and J ends, which lost 1 base and 1 base, there was a span of 7 bases. The germline V gene encodes CDR1 KGHSH and CDR2 LQKENI. The CDR3 consists of 14 residues. The CDR3 bases are TGTGCCAGCTCACCACGAGGGGGCCAAGAGACCCAGTACTTC. It is translated as CASSPRGGQETQYF.

The chain recombines TRBV18 with TRBJ1-6; no clear D. V lost 6 bases and J 7 bases, leaving 16 bases between the germline ends. CDR3 length: 15 residues. Germline V gene data show CDR1 as KGHSH and CDR2 as LQKENI. The DNA of the CDR3 is TGTGCCAGCTCCGCAGACCCGGGAGGAAATTCACCCCTCCACTTT. Amino acids: CASSADPGGNSPLHF.

This clone has more than one count but fewer than ten. This sequence joins TRBV12-5 and TRBJ2-5; D remains unclear. The CDR3 is 13 amino acids. CDR1 and CDR2 from the germline V gene are LGHNT and FRNRAP. V lost 7 bases, J lost 7 bases, and 16 bases lay in between. The CDR3 coding sequence is TGTGCTAGTGCCGTGGACCTTGTTGGGACCCAGTACTTC. Its protein product is CASAVDLVGTQYF.

This clone has more than one count but fewer than ten. V is TRBV5-1 and J is TRBJ1-5; D call uncertain. The CDR3 has 15 residues. Germline assignment: CDR1 SGHRS and CDR2 YFSETQ. Trimming shortened V by 0 bases and J by 6 bases, and 13 bases separated the two germline ends. The CDR3 bases are TGCGCCAGCAGCTTGGATGGGGTTACGGGTCAGCCCCAGCATTTT. Protein: CASSLDGVTGQPQHF. The full variable domain, in which reference TRBV5-1 and TRBJ1-5 provide the parts outside the CDR3, is KAGVTQTPRYLIKTRGQQVTLSCSPISGHRSVSWYQQTPGQGLQFLFEYFSETQRNKGNFPGRFSGRQFSNSRSEMNVSTLELGDSALYLCASSLDGVTGQPQHFGDGTRLSIL.

This clone was seen a handful of times. The chain employs TRBV2 and TRBJ1-5; 8 bases map to TRBD1. The CDR3 totals 14 residues. CDR1 and CDR2 from the germline V gene are SNHLY and FYNNEI. V gave up 5 bases and J gave up 5 bases; unmatched junction bases: 5. The CDR3 nucleotides are TGTGCCAGCAGTTCCCAGGGGGCAGATCAGCCCCAGCATTTT. Its protein product is CASSSQGADQPQHF. Full variable domain (remainder filled in from reference TRBV2 and TRBJ1-5): EPEVTQTPSHQVTQMGQEVILRCVPISNHLYFYWYRQILGQKVEFLVSFYNNEISEKSEIFDDQFSVERPDGSNFTLKIRSTKLEDSAMYFCASSSQGADQPQHFGDGTRLSIL.

This chain joins TRBV4-1 and TRBJ2-1; D is ambiguous. The CDR3 is 16 residues long. Germline CDR1 is MGHRA and CDR2 is YSYEKL. The V end lost 1 base, the J end lost 8 bases, and 18 bases lay between the germline ends. CDR3 nucleotide sequence: TGCGCCAGCAGCCAAGTTAATTTAGTCTCTTTCGATGAGCAGTTCTTC. Its protein product is CASSQVNLVSFDEQFF.

The chain joins TRBV25-1 to TRBJ1-2; the D gene is possibly TRBD1 (5 bases). The V end was cut by 4 bases, the J end by 1 base, with 7 bases between. The CDR3 extends over 13 amino acids. Per the germline V gene, CDR1 is MGHDK and CDR2 is SYGVNS. The CDR3 here is CASSAGRNYGYTF. The CDR3 DNA sequence: TGTGCCAGCAGTGCGGGACGTAACTATGGCTACACCTTC.

Only a few counts were recorded for this clone. The rearrangement links TRBV27 to TRBJ2-5; the match to TRBD2 covers 7 bases. CDR3 length: 17 residues. V dropped 8 bases and J dropped 6; count of bases not matched to a gene: 21. Germline CDR1 and CDR2: MNHEY and SMNVEV (reference sequence). The chain's CDR3 is CASRPGGPEGRGQTQYF. For the CDR3, the DNA is TGTGCCAGCCGACCGGGGGGTCCGGAGGGACGAGGGCAGACCCAGTACTTC.

This chain connects TRBV7-8 to TRBJ1-1, with D maybe TRBD1 (5 bases). Germline-derived CDR1 and CDR2 are SGHVS and FQNEAQ. The CDR3 runs to 13 residues. Between the trimmed V and J ends, which lost 1 base and 5 bases, there was a span of 8 bases. CDR3 nucleotide sequence: TGTGCCAGCAGCTTAGATCAGGGAACTGAAGCTTTCTTT. It translates to CASSLDQGTEAFF.

Note on this clone: Compared with germline, one end of the junction differs, possibly owing to a read error. The chain carries TRBV7-7 and TRBJ2-3; D is ambiguous. Germline V gene lookup returns CDR1 SSHAT and CDR2 FNYEAQ (reference sequence). The CDR3 loop spans 17 amino acids. The DNA for the CDR3 is TGTGCTAGCAGCTTAGGTTCGGGTCCGATTAGCACAGATACGCAGTATTTT. It translates to CASSLGSGPISTDTQYF.